These T cell receptor beta chains were read from a single sample in a study of Graves' ophthalmopathy and Graves' hyperthyroidism. TCRdb re-analysed the multiplex PCR reads in MiXCR, keeping a single row per CDR3 protein. The data show roughly 400,000 distinct CDR3 sequences, roughly 14% seen once. Sequences were obtained from peripheral blood. These receptor sequences come from a woman under 30 with stable Graves' hyperthyroidism. Both conserved end residues are trimmed from each CDR3. Some rows mark clone size as missing; the rest say once, few, many or name a class of expanded clone.

abundance,v_gene,len,CDR3aa
few,TRBV5-5,13,ASSDRLGFDQPQH
many,TRBV6-1,14,ASSFTLGTANTEAF
many,TRBV6-1,11,ASSVWGVDEQY
many,TRBV20-1,10,SARLGNAEAF
many,TRBV6-2/TRBV6-3,14,ASSYRRGIQKETQY
.,TRBV2,14,ASSEMVAGISYEQY
many,TRBV7-8,14,ASSLGTTPTRGEAF
many,TRBV12-3/TRBV12-4,9,ASSTVAEAF
many,TRBV6-1,12,ASSGTSGKETQY
many,TRBV6-5,12,ASSYSGGKETQY
many,TRBV9,15,ASSVGLRPGVNYGYT
.,TRBV27,13,ASIPPGQGSTEAF
many,TRBV2,11,ASSEDSQETQY
once,TRBV12-3/TRBV12-4,12,ASSMGLALYEQY
.,TRBV6-1,13,ASSEVGQGPYGYT
many,TRBV11-2,14,ASSRSRSGGTGELF
many,TRBV2,9,ARGDAETQY
many,TRBV6-1,10,ASSEDFYEQY
many,TRBV5-1,14,ASSFLAGENTGELF
many,TRBV6-2/TRBV6-3,13,ASSYGTGEGETQY
few,TRBV11-2,11,ASSLEARTEQY
many,TRBV7-2,12,ASSKDPRSYEQY
few,TRBV7-6,16,ASSLRQVDYFPNSPLH
.,TRBV24-1,14,ATSDSRDRGADTQY
many,TRBV6-1,15,ASPPKWRTGGKETQY
many,TRBV19,12,ASSRQGWVTEAF
.,TRBV15,14,ATSRDPSYSNQPQH
many,TRBV6-1,9,ASRDNQPQH
many,TRBV28,10,ASRGSNQPQH
.,TRBV6-5,15,ASSYFPTGTYSYEQY
many,TRBV5-1,12,ASSLAWVGTEAF
.,TRBV19,11,ASSIGPTGELF
many,TRBV20-1,13,SARGTSGGGETQY
many,TRBV28,11,ASTVYSNQPQH
many,TRBV9,14,ASSVGDRWERDIQY
.,TRBV28,13,ASSLTAGTNTEAF
many,TRBV12-3/TRBV12-4,13,ASSPLNRAADGYT
many,TRBV25-1,11,ASSVTGGETQY
many,TRBV5-1,13,ASSLRTGRDYGYT
.,TRBV25-1,13,ASSETLPSGNTIY
many,TRBV29-1,12,SVLPDRGHYGYT
many,TRBV19,13,ASSVRGTGVQPQH
many,TRBV20-1,13,SASEAGTGQETQY
.,TRBV12-3/TRBV12-4,11,ASSLREGAPLH
once,TRBV18,14,ASSPTGGPTPYGYT
many,TRBV19,12,ASSIVTTGGGYT
many,TRBV12-3/TRBV12-4,11,ASKLPSSYGYT
many,TRBV20-1,12,SVPSSPGGAEAF
many,TRBV7-8,14,ASSAPRTANTGELF
many,TRBV6-1,14,ASSEELRHTSYEQY
.,TRBV27,13,ASSFAGRGIYGYT
many,TRBV12-3/TRBV12-4,12,ASRAWDRSSGYT
.,TRBV12-5,13,ASGPGRLGNQPQH
.,TRBV27,11,ASRPGCAGELF
many,TRBV6-2/TRBV6-3,16,ASSYSIGQSSGANVLT
many,TRBV6-1,14,ASSETGLNTKNIQY
many,TRBV20-1,12,SAREPSGGYEQY
many,TRBV6-1,14,ASSKPGGQGVTEAF
many,TRBV27,13,ASSLIKALGQPQH
few,TRBV24-1,15,ATSDPTSGANTGELF